This TCR beta chain was sequenced during a study of OX40 agonist ivuxolimab in advanced cancers. Study as a whole: An agonistic human IgG2 monoclonal antibody against OX40 (CD134) was given. From about 23 to 85 years was the age range, with a mean of 60 years, and roughly 83% were male.

General study findings and limits: Some of the lowest clonal expansion was seen in partial responders at 0.1-3.0 mg/kg.

Germline V gives CDR1 SGHDT, CDR2 YYEEEE. V was shortened by 0 bases and J by 4 bases, with 13 bases between the two germline ends. This CDR3 has 15 residues. Generated by immunoSEQ multiplex PCR, the TCRdb table keeps only in-frame clones and is missing some. The sample carries approximately 34,000 clones, 88% recorded once. Points on this clone: The antigen is undetermined.

The sample in question was CD4+ or CD8+ T cells sorted from blood, obtained in a trial of the OX40 agonist ivuxolimab. The TCR originated in an adult with an advanced solid tumor such as melanoma, head and neck, liver or kidney cancer. The chain joins TRBV5-6 to TRBJ1-2, with TRBD1 as a possible D gene (6 bases). CDR3: CASSLAGGIFYGYTF. In DNA form, the CDR3 reads TGTGCCAGCAGCTTGGCGGGGGGCATATTCTATGGCTACACCTTC.